The entry that follows covers one TCR beta chain sequence. This clone was detected once. Its antigen is currently not known. No base qualities exist here, and no much larger clone lies one base off it. Library method: the immunoSEQ multiplex PCR assay. TCRdb took this table from immuneACCESS and kept in-frame rearrangements with V and J called. Such tables lack part of the clones; where checked against another copy, unresolved V genes explain under half of the gap, and the rest is unexplained. For this sample the table gives about 47,000 clones, of which 80% to 95% were detected only once. The ten biggest clones cover under 2.5% of the sample. A distance of 20 bases separates the germline ends of V and J, which lose 6 bases and 4 bases respectively. The germline V gene supplies CDR1 SGHDT and CDR2 YYEEEE. The CDR3 runs 16 residues from the cysteine to the phenylalanine. The entry retains the CDR3 DNA only, 48 bases that are in frame from base 1.

The data were obtained in a study of T cell changes during pregnancy in multiple sclerosis (dated by TCRdb to about 2019). In terms of the full investigation: In women with multiple sclerosis, the researchers looked at how the T cell repertoire shifted as pregnancy progressed.

The receptor was derived from a female donor with multiple sclerosis, enrolled in a pregnancy study. The chain is encoded by TRBV5-6 joined to TRBJ2-1; perhaps TRBD2 is the D gene, with 7 bases matching. The sequencing here drew on peripheral blood, taken in the third trimester of pregnancy. The DNA reads as follows: TGTGCCAGCACCCTGGGGGGGCGGGAGAAATACAATGAGCAGTTCTTC. The translation is CASTLGGREKYNEQFF.